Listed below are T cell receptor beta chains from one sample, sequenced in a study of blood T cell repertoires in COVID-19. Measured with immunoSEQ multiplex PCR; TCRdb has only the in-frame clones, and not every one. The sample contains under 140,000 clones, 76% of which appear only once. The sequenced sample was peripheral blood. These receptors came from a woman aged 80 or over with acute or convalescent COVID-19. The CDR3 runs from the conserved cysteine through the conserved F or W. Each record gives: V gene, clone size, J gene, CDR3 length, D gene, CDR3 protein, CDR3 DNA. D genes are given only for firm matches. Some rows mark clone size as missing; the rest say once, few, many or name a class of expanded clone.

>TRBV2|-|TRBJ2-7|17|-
CASSEVALGTQGNEQYF
TGTGCCAGCAGTGAAGTGGCCCTGGGGACACAAGGCAACGAGCAGTACTTC
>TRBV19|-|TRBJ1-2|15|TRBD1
CASSPLIGRGVGYTF
TGTGCCAGTAGCCCATTGATCGGCAGGGGGGTAGGCTACACCTTC
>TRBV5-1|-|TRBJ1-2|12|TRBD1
CASSWTGSGYTF
TGCGCCAGCAGCTGGACAGGGTCTGGCTACACCTTC
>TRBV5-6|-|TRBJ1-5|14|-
CASSLAQGNQPQHF
TGTGCCAGCAGCTTGGCGCAGGGCAATCAGCCCCAGCATTTT
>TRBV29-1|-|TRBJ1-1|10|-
CSVVNRQAFF
TGCAGCGTTGTTAACAGGCAAGCTTTCTTT
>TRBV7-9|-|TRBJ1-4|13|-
CASSMSLNEKLFF
TGTGCCAGCAGCATGAGTCTTAATGAAAAACTGTTTTTT
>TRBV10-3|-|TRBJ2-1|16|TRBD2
CAITLGTSGSLDEQFF
TGTGCCATCACTTTAGGGACTAGCGGGAGTTTAGATGAGCAGTTCTTC
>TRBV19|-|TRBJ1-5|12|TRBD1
CASKQGVQPQHF
TGTGCCAGTAAGCAGGGGGTTCAGCCCCAGCATTTT
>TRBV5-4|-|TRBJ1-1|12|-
CASSLAQGRSFF
TGTGCCAGCAGCTTGGCACAGGGTAGGTCTTTCTTT
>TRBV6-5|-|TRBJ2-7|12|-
CASRSTSYEQYF
TGTGCCAGCAGGTCCACGAGCTACGAGCAGTACTTC
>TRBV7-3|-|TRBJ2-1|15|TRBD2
CASSLMRGGRNEQFF
TGTGCCAGCAGCTTAATGCGGGGGGGCCGGAATGAGCAGTTCTTC
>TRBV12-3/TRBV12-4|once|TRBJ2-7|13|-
CASSFSGPYEQYF
TGTGCCAGCAGTTTTTCGGGTCCCTACGAGCAGTACTTC
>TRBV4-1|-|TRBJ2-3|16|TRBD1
CASSQDGRGSTDTQYF
TGCGCCAGCAGCCAAGACGGCAGGGGGAGCACAGATACGCAGTATTTT
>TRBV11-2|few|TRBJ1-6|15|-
CASSPRRRVLAPLHF
TGTGCCAGCAGCCCCCGAAGACGGGTTTTGGCACCCCTCCACTTT
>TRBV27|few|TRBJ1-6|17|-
CASSHQGSVSYNSPLHF
TGTGCCAGCAGTCACCAGGGGAGTGTATCCTATAATTCACCCCTCCACTTT
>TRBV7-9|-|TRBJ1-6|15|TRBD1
CASSLPGQGNSPLHF
TGTGCCAGCAGCCTACCGGGACAGGGGAACTCACCCCTCCACTTT
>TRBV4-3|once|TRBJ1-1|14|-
CASSQDLGVTEAFF
TGCGCCAGCAGCCAAGATCTGGGCGTAACTGAAGCTTTCTTT
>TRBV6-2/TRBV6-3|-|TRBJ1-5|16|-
CASSYLGQLSNQPQHF
TGTGCCAGCAGTTATTTGGGGCAACTAAGCAATCAGCCCCAGCATTTT
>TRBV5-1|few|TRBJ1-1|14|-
CASSFLSGDTEAFF
TGCGCCAGCAGCTTTCTCTCAGGGGACACTGAAGCTTTCTTT
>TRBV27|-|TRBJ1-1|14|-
CASSPGGIRSEAFF
TGTGCCAGCAGTCCAGGAGGGATTCGGTCTGAAGCTTTCTTT
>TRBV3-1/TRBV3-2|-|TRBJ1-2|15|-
CASSQDGSGAEGYTF
TGTGCCAGCAGCCAAGACGGCAGCGGGGCTGAAGGCTACACCTTC
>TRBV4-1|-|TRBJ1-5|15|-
CASSQDVGAGQPQHF
TGCGCCAGCAGCCAAGATGTAGGGGCAGGGCAGCCCCAGCATTTT
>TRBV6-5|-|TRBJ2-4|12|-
CASSLLGDIQYF
TGTGCCAGCTCGCTACTCGGGGACATTCAGTACTTC
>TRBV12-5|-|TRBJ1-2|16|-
CASGPGTGNRLYGYTF
TGTGCTAGTGGCCCAGGAACAGGAAACCGACTCTATGGCTACACCTTC
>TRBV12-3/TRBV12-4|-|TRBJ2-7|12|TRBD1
CASSFSRDREVF
TGTGCCAGCAGTTTTAGCCGGGACAGGGAAGTTTTC
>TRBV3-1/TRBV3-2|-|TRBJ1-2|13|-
CASSPGQGPGYTF
TGTGCCAGCAGCCCGGGCCAGGGTCCTGGCTACACCTTC
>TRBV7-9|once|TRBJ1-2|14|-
CASSFIKGNYGYTF
TGTGCCAGCAGCTTTATAAAGGGGAACTATGGCTACACCTTC
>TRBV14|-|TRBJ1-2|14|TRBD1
CASSRTGPSYGYTF
TGTGCCAGCAGCCGGACAGGGCCCTCCTATGGCTACACCTTC
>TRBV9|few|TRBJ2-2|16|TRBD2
CASSDLAGGQIGELFF
TGTGCCAGCAGCGATTTGGCGGGGGGGCAGATCGGGGAGCTGTTTTTT
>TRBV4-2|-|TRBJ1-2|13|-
CASSQARLGGYTF
TGTGCCAGCAGCCAAGCCCGTCTAGGTGGCTACACCTTC
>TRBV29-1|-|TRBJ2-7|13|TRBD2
CSVVASGTYEQYF
TGCAGCGTTGTGGCTAGCGGCACCTACGAGCAGTACTTC
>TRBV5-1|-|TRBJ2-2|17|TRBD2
CASSTHLAGANTGELFF
TGCGCCAGCAGCACTCATCTAGCGGGGGCTAACACCGGGGAGCTGTTTTTT
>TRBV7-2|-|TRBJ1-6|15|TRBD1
CASSAYRGYNSPLHF
TGTGCCAGCAGCGCTTACAGGGGCTATAATTCACCCCTCCACTTT
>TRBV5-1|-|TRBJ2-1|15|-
CASSLVASAVNEQFF
TGCGCCAGCAGCTTGGTAGCTAGCGCGGTGAATGAGCAGTTCTTC
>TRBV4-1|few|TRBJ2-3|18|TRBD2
CASSQDFSTSRTGDTQYF
TGCGCCAGCAGCCAAGATTTTTCGACTAGCCGGACGGGGGATACGCAGTATTTT
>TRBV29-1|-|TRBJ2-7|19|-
CSALRGPPNRAQASYEQYF
TGCAGCGCGCTGAGAGGACCCCCAAACAGGGCGCAGGCTTCCTACGAGCAGTACTTC
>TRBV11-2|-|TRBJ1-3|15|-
CASSLWGTGTDTIYF
TGTGCCAGCAGCTTATGGGGAACAGGGACGGACACCATATATTTT
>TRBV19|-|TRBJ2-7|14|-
CASSKTVNSYEQYF
TGTGCCAGTAGTAAGACAGTAAACTCCTACGAGCAGTACTTC
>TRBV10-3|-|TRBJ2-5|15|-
CAISESWTTQETQYF
TGTGCCATCAGTGAGTCCTGGACTACACAAGAGACCCAGTACTTC
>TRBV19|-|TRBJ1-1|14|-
CASSIERAGTEAFF
TGTGCCAGTAGTATCGAGAGGGCGGGAACTGAAGCTTTCTTT
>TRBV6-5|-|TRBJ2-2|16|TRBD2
CASSYSLAGVGGELFF
TGTGCCAGCAGTTACTCCCTAGCGGGAGTAGGGGGGGAGCTGTTTTTT
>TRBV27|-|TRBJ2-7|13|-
CASSLIRGGEQYF
TGTGCCAGCAGTTTGATCAGGGGTGGAGAGCAGTACTTC
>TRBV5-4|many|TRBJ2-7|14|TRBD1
CASSPGTGADEQYF
TGTGCCAGCAGCCCCGGGACAGGGGCGGACGAGCAGTACTTC
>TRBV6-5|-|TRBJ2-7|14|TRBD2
CASRSGDASGEQYF
TGTGCCAGCAGGAGCGGGGACGCATCAGGGGAGCAGTACTTC
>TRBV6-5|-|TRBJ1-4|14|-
CASSRHGFNEKLFF
TGTGCCAGCAGCCGACATGGGTTTAATGAAAAACTGTTTTTT
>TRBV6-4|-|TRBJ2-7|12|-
CASIGSGGEQYF
TGTGCCAGCATTGGTAGCGGAGGGGAGCAGTACTTC
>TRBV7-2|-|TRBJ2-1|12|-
CASSPTRDEQFF
TGTGCCAGCAGCCCGACTAGAGATGAGCAGTTCTTC
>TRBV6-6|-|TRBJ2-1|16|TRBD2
CASSRGLAVLGNEQFF
TGTGCCAGCAGTCGGGGACTAGCGGTTTTAGGAAATGAGCAGTTCTTC
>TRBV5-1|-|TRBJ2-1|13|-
CASSLSLYNEQFF
TGCGCCAGCAGCTTATCACTTTACAATGAGCAGTTCTTC
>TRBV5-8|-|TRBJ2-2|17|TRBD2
CASSRGLAGTPTGELFF
TGTGCCAGCAGCCGTGGACTAGCGGGGACTCCCACCGGGGAGCTGTTTTTT
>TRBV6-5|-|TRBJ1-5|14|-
CASSFAESNQPQHF
TGTGCCAGCAGTTTCGCGGAGAGCAATCAGCCCCAGCATTTT
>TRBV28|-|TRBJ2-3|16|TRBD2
CASTTGGLLSTDTQYF
TGTGCCAGCACGACGGGAGGCCTCCTTAGCACAGATACGCAGTATTTT
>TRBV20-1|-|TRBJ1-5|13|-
CSASFPSPGAQHF
TGCAGTGCTAGTTTCCCGAGCCCCGGGGCCCAGCATTTT
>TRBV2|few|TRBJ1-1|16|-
CASRPRQQPMNTEAFF
TGTGCCAGCAGACCACGACAGCAACCTATGAACACTGAAGCTTTCTTT
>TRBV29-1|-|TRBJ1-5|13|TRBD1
CSGGQGGNQPQHF
TGCAGCGGCGGACAGGGGGGTAATCAGCCCCAGCATTTT
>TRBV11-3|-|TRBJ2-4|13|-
CASSFDQRNIQYF
TGTGCCAGCAGCTTCGATCAGAGGAACATTCAGTACTTC